This is a list of T cell receptor beta chains from one sample in a study of blood T cell repertoires in COVID-19. Method: immunoSEQ multiplex PCR; TCRdb's copy keeps in-frame clones and lacks some. This repertoire shows 240,000 or so clones, around 87% found once; its top ten account for roughly 3.1%. The specimen sequenced was PBMCs or T cells enriched from blood (not recorded which). The receptors here all came from a woman aged 40 to 50 with acute COVID-19. Both conserved end residues are part of each CDR3. Fields, in order: clone size, D gene, J gene, V gene, CDR3 protein, CDR3 DNA. D genes are given only for firm matches. Rows may omit the clone size; those that give it use once, few, many or a size class.

>NA|TRBD1|TRBJ2-6|TRBV3-1/TRBV3-2
CASSQATGGVGANVLTF
TGTGCCAGCAGCCAAGCGACAGGGGGCGTTGGGGCCAACGTCCTGACTTTC
>NA|NA|TRBJ2-5|TRBV9
CASSVGPPGETQYF
TGTGCCAGCAGCGTAGGCCCCCCAGGGGAGACCCAGTACTTC
>NA|TRBD1|TRBJ1-5|TRBV4-1
CASSQGDRGQPQHF
TGCGCCAGCAGCCAAGGGGACAGGGGGCAGCCCCAGCATTTT
>NA|TRBD1|TRBJ1-5|TRBV6-1
CASSEWGQLVSNQPQHF
TGTGCCAGCAGTGAATGGGGACAGCTGGTCAGCAATCAGCCCCAGCATTTT
>NA|TRBD1|TRBJ2-1|TRBV7-3
CASSSTGGAYNEQFF
TGTGCCAGCAGCTCCACAGGGGGCGCCTACAATGAGCAGTTCTTC
>NA|NA|TRBJ2-1|TRBV6-1
CASSELGEQFF
TGTGCCAGCAGTGAACTCGGGGAGCAGTTCTTC
>NA|NA|TRBJ1-2|TRBV5-5
CASSFTGEGNYGYTF
TGTGCCAGCAGCTTCACGGGGGAAGGCAACTATGGCTACACCTTC
>once|TRBD2|TRBJ2-1|TRBV15
CATSALAGGYNEQFF
TGTGCCACCAGCGCTCTAGCGGGAGGGTACAATGAGCAGTTCTTC
>NA|NA|TRBJ1-3|TRBV7-2
CASSLPGSGNTIYF
TGTGCCAGCAGCTTACCCGGCTCTGGAAACACCATATATTTT
>NA|NA|TRBJ1-1|TRBV9
CASSVTGQGFTEAFF
TGTGCCAGCAGCGTCACAGGTCAGGGGTTCACTGAAGCTTTCTTT
>NA|NA|TRBJ2-1|TRBV19
CASSIPGVHNEQFF
TGTGCCAGTAGTATCCCAGGGGTCCACAATGAGCAGTTCTTC
>NA|NA|TRBJ2-7|TRBV3-1/TRBV3-2
CASSRGFEQYF
TGTGCCAGCAGCCGCGGATTCGAGCAGTACTTC
>NA|TRBD2|TRBJ2-1|TRBV5-4
CASSLDLAGGGYEQFF
TGTGCCAGCAGCTTGGACCTCGCGGGAGGGGGGTATGAGCAGTTCTTC
>NA|TRBD2|TRBJ2-7|TRBV9
CASSPRAGLAGGNPYEQYF
TGTGCCAGCAGCCCCCGAGCCGGACTAGCGGGAGGGAATCCCTACGAGCAGTACTTC
>NA|TRBD2|TRBJ2-5|TRBV7-2
CASSARGGRAGETQYF
TGTGCCAGCAGCGCCAGAGGAGGGAGGGCCGGAGAGACCCAGTACTTC
>few|NA|TRBJ1-2|TRBV5-1
CASSLGAEGLYGYTF
TGCGCCAGCAGCTTGGGGGCAGAGGGTCTGTATGGCTACACCTTC
>NA|TRBD2|TRBJ2-7|TRBV9
CASSPGLAGYEQYF
TGTGCCAGCAGCCCGGGACTAGCGGGTTACGAGCAGTACTTC
>NA|NA|TRBJ1-2|TRBV7-9
CASSGDTNYGYTF
TGTGCCAGCAGCGGGGACACCAACTATGGCTACACCTTC
>NA|TRBD1|TRBJ2-2|TRBV2
CASIGQEKSNTGELFF
TGTGCCAGCATTGGACAGGAAAAGTCGAACACCGGGGAGCTGTTTTTT
>once|TRBD2|TRBJ2-1|TRBV5-1
CASSLRTSVNEQFF
TGCGCCAGCAGCTTAAGGACTAGCGTGAATGAGCAGTTCTTC
>NA|TRBD2|TRBJ2-5|TRBV19
CASSRGGETQYF
TGTGCCAGTAGTAGGGGGGGGGAGACCCAGTACTTC
>NA|TRBD1|TRBJ1-2|TRBV10-3
CAITHDRDVGGYTF
TGTGCCATCACTCATGACAGGGATGTTGGGGGCTACACCTTC
>NA|NA|TRBJ1-2|TRBV5-5
CASSIDINYGYTF
TGTGCCAGCAGCATCGACATTAACTATGGCTACACCTTC
>NA|NA|TRBJ2-5|TRBV6-2/TRBV6-3
CASSYSGGLQETQYF
TGTGCCAGCAGTTACTCCGGCGGGCTCCAAGAGACCCAGTACTTC
>NA|NA|TRBJ2-6|TRBV7-9
CATPLIPGANVLTF
TGTGCGACACCCCTCATTCCTGGGGCCAACGTCCTGACTTTC
>few|NA|TRBJ1-2|TRBV11-2
CASSQKERGYTF
TGTGCCAGCAGCCAAAAGGAGAGGGGCTACACCTTC
>NA|TRBD1|TRBJ1-1|TRBV14
CASRLAGTGNTEAFF
TGTGCCAGCAGGCTCGCCGGGACAGGGAACACTGAAGCTTTCTTT
>once|NA|TRBJ2-3|TRBV11-3
CASSLGSADTQYF
TGTGCCAGCAGCTTAGGGTCGGCAGATACGCAGTATTTT
>NA|TRBD2|TRBJ2-1|TRBV7-6
CASSPRPGTRNDEQFF
TGTGCCAGCAGCCCCCGACCAGGGACTAGGAACGATGAGCAGTTCTTC
>NA|TRBD2|TRBJ2-1|TRBV11-2
CASSVTSGSYNEQFF
TGTGCCAGCAGCGTAACTAGCGGGAGCTACAATGAGCAGTTCTTC
>NA|NA|TRBJ1-6|TRBV7-9
CASSPTGNYNSPLHF
TGTGCCAGCAGCCCGACCGGGAACTATAATTCACCCCTCCACTTT
>NA|TRBD1|TRBJ1-2|TRBV27
CASSFGTGSGGYTF
TGTGCCAGCAGTTTCGGGACAGGGTCTGGGGGCTACACCTTC
>NA|NA|TRBJ1-2|TRBV30
CAWSVQGPSTGYTF
TGTGCCTGGAGTGTACAGGGACCTTCAACTGGCTACACCTTC
>NA|NA|TRBJ1-4|TRBV25-1
CASSDLTLTNEKLFF
TGTGCCAGCAGTGACTTGACACTTACTAATGAAAAACTGTTTTTT
>NA|NA|TRBJ2-7|TRBV10-3
CATLRDYEQYF
TGTGCCACGCTCAGGGATTACGAGCAGTACTTC
>NA|TRBD2|TRBJ2-7|TRBV9
CASSVGPGGLADYEQYF
TGTGCCAGCAGCGTAGGCCCGGGGGGACTAGCGGACTACGAGCAGTACTTC
>NA|TRBD2|TRBJ2-3|TRBV10-3
CAISESGGVTDTQYF
TGTGCCATCAGTGAGTCTGGGGGGGTCACAGATACGCAGTATTTT
>NA|TRBD1|TRBJ1-2|TRBV7-8
CASSLTGQAKGGYTF
TGTGCCAGCAGCTTAACGGGACAGGCCAAGGGCGGCTACACCTTC
>NA|NA|TRBJ2-5|TRBV6-5
CASSYRIGETQYF
TGTGCCAGCAGTTACAGGATCGGGGAGACCCAGTACTTC
>NA|NA|TRBJ2-2|TRBV12-3/TRBV12-4
CASSLGTGELFF
TGTGCCAGCAGTTTGGGGACAGGGGAGCTGTTTTTT
>NA|TRBD2|TRBJ2-5|TRBV11-3
CASSLTSVNQETQYF
TGTGCCAGCAGCTTAACTAGCGTAAACCAAGAGACCCAGTACTTC
>once|NA|TRBJ1-4|TRBV7-6
CASSLNPGSSEKLFF
TGTGCCAGCAGCTTAAATCCGGGGAGTAGTGAAAAACTGTTTTTT
>NA|TRBD1|TRBJ2-7|TRBV5-1
CASSRDSNYEQYF
TGCGCCAGCAGCAGGGACAGTAACTACGAGCAGTACTTC
>NA|TRBD2|TRBJ2-7|TRBV3-1/TRBV3-2
CASSQELAGDYEQYF
TGTGCCAGCAGCCAAGAGCTAGCGGGAGACTACGAGCAGTACTTC
>NA|NA|TRBJ2-1|TRBV7-3
CASSFSAAYNEQFF
TGTGCCAGCAGCTTTAGCGCTGCCTACAATGAGCAGTTCTTC
>NA|NA|TRBJ1-2|TRBV27
CATRTGIVGYTF
TGTGCCACCCGAACGGGGATAGTTGGCTACACCTTC
>NA|TRBD2|TRBJ2-7|TRBV11-2
CAAAGESYEQYF
TGTGCAGCAGCGGGAGAGTCCTACGAGCAGTACTTC